Each of the 29 T cell receptor beta chains below was sequenced from the same sample in a study of T-cell reconstitution after alpha-beta-depleted transplantation in children. A TCRbeta library incorporating unique molecular identifiers was prepared. TCRdb fed the PCR reads into MiXCR, producing one record per CDR3 protein. The sample consists of roughly 200,000 distinct CDR3 sequences, approximately 8.4% of them appearing once. Here the sequenced sample was PBMCs, mostly from graft donor cells, taken 360 days after TCRalphabeta/CD19-depleted stem cell transplant. The source of these receptors is a male patient aged 2 to 9 who had a stem cell transplant for acute myeloid leukemia, so the T cells may come from the graft donor.

V usage is TRBV7-9 and J usage is TRBJ1-2; 8 bases are shared with TRBD1. The CDR3 runs to 14 residues. Germline V lookup: CDR1 SEHNR, CDR2 FQNEAQ (reference sequence). V gave up 5 bases and J gave up 2 bases; unmatched junction bases: 4. The CDR3 region has the DNA TGTGCCAGCAGCCCGGACAGGGAGAACTATGGCTACACCTTC. It encodes CASSPDRENYGYTF. The whole variable domain, filled in from reference TRBV7-9 and TRBJ1-2, reads DTGVSQNPRHKITKRGQNVTFRCDPISEHNRLYWYRQTLGQGPEFLTYFQNEAQLEKSRLLSDRFSAERPKGSFSTLEIQRTEQGDSAMYLCASSPDRENYGYTFGSGTRLTVV.

The V call is TRBV12-3 or TRBV12-4, the J call TRBJ2-7; no clear D gene. This CDR3 contains 12 residues. V lost 5 bases and J lost 0, with 5 bases in between. CDR3 bases: TGTGCCAGCAGTCACTTCTCCTACGAGCAGTACTTC. This gives the protein CASSHFSYEQYF.

This clonotype was counted only a few times. The genes are TRBV6-1 and TRBJ1-1; D not resolved. Trimming pared 5 bases from V and 2 bases from J, leaving 12 bases between. CDR1 is MNHNS, CDR2 SASEGT, per germline. This CDR3 contains 14 residues. The chain's CDR3 is CASSLGRSNTEAFF. DNA for the CDR3: TGTGCCAGCAGTCTTGGACGGTCTAACACTGAAGCTTTCTTT.

This clonotype was observed at least ten times. The V call is TRBV5-1, the J call TRBJ1-1; 7 nucleotides agree with TRBD1. The germline V gene encodes CDR1 SGHRS and CDR2 YFSETQ. The V gene end was trimmed by 4 bases and the J gene end by 8 bases; junction bases not matched to a gene: 11. The CDR3 extends over 14 amino acids. CDR3 bases: TGCGCCAGCAGCGGGCCGGGACAGCGAGGAGAAGCTTTCTTT. Amino acids: CASSGPGQRGEAFF.

This clonotype has a count of ten or more. The V gene is TRBV10-3, the J gene TRBJ2-5; tentatively, D is TRBD1 or TRBD2 (7 bases each). Per germline, CDR1 ENHRY and CDR2 SYGVKD. V lost 10 bases to trimming and J lost 3 bases, with 27 bases between them. This CDR3 has 17 residues. As DNA, the CDR3 is TGTGCCACCCGTGTGGGCCGACAGGGAGGGTCGAAAGAGACCCAGTACTTC. It specifies CATRVGRQGGSKETQYF.

This clonotype was seen a single time. The chain employs TRBV5-1 and TRBJ1-2; TRBD1 matches 8 bases. The length of the CDR3 is 14 residues. Unmatched junction bases numbered 5, after V lost 2 bases and J lost 5 bases. The germline V gene encodes CDR1 SGHRS and CDR2 YFSETQ. CDR3 nucleotide sequence: TGCGCCAGCAGCTTTAGGGACAGGAGTTATGGCTACACCTTC. Protein product: CASSFRDRSYGYTF.

The table lists this clonotype with a few counts. The chain is built from TRBV7-9 and TRBJ2-3; 7 bases match TRBD2. The ends lost 1 base at V and 6 bases at J; junction bases unmatched: 4. CDR3 size: 14 residues. The germline CDR1 and CDR2 sequences are SEHNR and FQNEAQ (reference sequence). The CDR3: CASSLGRERDTQYF. CDR3 coding DNA: TGTGCCAGCAGCTTAGGGCGGGAGCGCGATACGCAGTATTTT.

In its sample, this clonotype was seen a few times. The CDR3 DNA follows: TGCGCCAGCAGTCGAGGGAGGGCCCCAGATACGCAGTATTTT. This sequence encodes CASSRGRAPDTQYF. The chain recombines TRBV5-1 with TRBJ2-3; 7 bases fit TRBD2. From germline, CDR1 is SGHRS and CDR2 YFSETQ. V trimming: 5 bases; J trimming: 4 bases; junction bases outside the gene matches: 7. The CDR3 runs to 14 residues.

The table lists this clonotype with a count of one. The chain carries TRBV18 and TRBJ2-7, with 8 bases aligning to TRBD1. This CDR3 contains 12 residues. In germline, CDR1 is KGHSH, CDR2 LQKENI. The junction had 3 bases not matched to a gene; V was cut back by 6 bases and J by 5 bases. CDR3 bases: TGTGCCAGCTCCTTGGACAGGGACGAGCAGTACGTC. Its translation is CASSLDRDEQYV.

This clonotype showed up many times. The gene calls are TRBV9 and TRBJ1-6; tentative D call: TRBD1 (5 bases). Per germline, CDR1 SGDLS and CDR2 YYNGEE. Between the trimmed V and J ends, which lost 3 bases and 6 bases, there was a span of 10 bases. This CDR3 has 14 amino acids. CDR3 DNA: TGTGCCAGCAGCGGGGGGGGTGGTAATTCACCCCTCCACTTT. This sequence encodes CASSGGGGNSPLHF.

This clonotype showed up many times. The rearrangement joins TRBV10-3 to TRBJ2-7; D call uncertain. Trimming removed 8 bases from V and 4 bases from J, with 9 bases in between. The CDR3 contains 11 residues. From germline, CDR1 is ENHRY and CDR2 SYGVKD. In nucleotides, the CDR3 is TGTGCCATCGGAATGGAGTACGAGCAGTACTTC. Protein sequence: CAIGMEYEQYF.

The chain has TRBV15 and TRBJ2-6; D not resolved. The CDR3 is made up of 18 amino acids. Deletions cut 5 bases from V and 0 bases from J, with 17 bases between. Germline values: CDR1 LNHNV, CDR2 YYDKDF (reference sequence). CDR3 sequence: CATSSYPVGNSGANVLTF. CDR3 sequence (DNA): TGTGCCACCAGCTCCTACCCCGTAGGTAACTCTGGGGCCAACGTCCTGACTTTC.

The chain couples TRBV15 to TRBJ2-1, with 8 bases fitting TRBD2. Germline-derived CDR1 and CDR2 are LNHNV and YYDKDF (reference sequence). This CDR3 has 17 amino acids. Losses at the gene ends were 5 bases for V and 4 bases for J; bases not matched to a gene: 13. As DNA, the CDR3 is TGTGCCACCAGCCCCGTAGTCGTGGCTAGCGGGTACAATGAGCAGTTCTTC. This encodes CATSPVVVASGYNEQFF.

This clonotype was detected many times. V and J are TRBV4-2 and TRBJ2-5; D assignment may be TRBD1 or TRBD2 (5 bases each). The germline V and J ends were trimmed by 1 base and 1 base, with 10 bases remaining between them. The CDR3 contains 15 residues. The germline gives CDR1 LGHNA, CDR2 YNFKEQ. CDR3 nucleotide sequence: TGTGCCAGCAGCCAAGTCTGGGGGACCCAAGAGACCCAGTACTTC. Encoded protein: CASSQVWGTQETQYF.

The rearrangement uses TRBV28 and TRBJ2-5; D not resolved. V lost 6 bases and J 5 bases, leaving 13 bases between the germline ends. Germline V gene sequence: CDR1 MDHEN, CDR2 SYDVKM. CDR3 length: 13 amino acids. CDR3 sequence: CASSLPPRETQYF. The CDR3 DNA follows: TGTGCCAGCAGCTTACCCCCACGGGAGACCCAGTACTTC.

The genes are TRBV4-2 and TRBJ2-1, with D unclear. V was trimmed by 1 base and J by 1 base, leaving 8 bases between them. The CDR3 contains 15 residues. CDR1 is LGHNA and CDR2 is YNFKEQ in the germline V gene. CDR3 DNA: TGTGCCAGCAGCCAAGTTGCTAGTTCCTACAATGAGCAGTTCTTC. It specifies CASSQVASSYNEQFF.

This clonotype showed up many times. The J gene is TRBJ2-1, the V gene TRBV2; 7 bases line up with TRBD2. The ends lost 6 bases at V and 10 bases at J; junction bases unmatched: 0. This CDR3 comprises 10 residues. CDR1 is SNHLY, CDR2 FYNNEI, per germline. The CDR3 DNA reads TGTGCCAGCAGGGGAGGGGAGCAGTTCTTC. Its protein is CASRGGEQFF.

This clonotype has just a few counts. The chain links TRBV18 to TRBJ2-1; D ambiguous. The germline gives CDR1 KGHSH, CDR2 LQKENI. V was cut by 5 bases and J by 1 base, with 18 bases left in between. The CDR3 totals 17 residues. The CDR3 sequence is CASSNIPRPPSYNEQFF. CDR3 bases: TGTGCCAGCTCAAACATCCCACGCCCCCCTTCCTACAATGAGCAGTTCTTC.

The chain uses TRBV6-1 and TRBJ2-2; 11 bases line up with TRBD1. J lost 6 bases, V lost 5 bases, and 8 bases had no gene match. Germline values: CDR1 MNHNS, CDR2 SASEGT. This CDR3 has 16 amino acids. CDR3 in DNA: TGTGCCAGCAGTCAGCCGGACAGGGGGCTTCCCGGGGAGCTGTTTTTT. Its translation is CASSQPDRGLPGELFF.

There are many counts of this clonotype. The chain recombines TRBV29-1 with TRBJ2-7, with 8 bases fitting TRBD1. Germline V gene sequence: CDR1 SQVTM, CDR2 ANQGSEA. The CDR3 consists of 13 residues. The V segment lost 5 bases and the J segment 1 base; nucleotides outside the gene matches: 4. The DNA for the CDR3 is TGCAGCGTTTTGCAGGGGGCGTCCTACGAGCAGTACTTC. Encoded protein: CSVLQGASYEQYF.

The rearrangement links TRBV20-1 to TRBJ2-5, with D possibly being TRBD2 (6 bases). CDR1 DFQATT and CDR2 SNEGSKA come from the germline V gene (reference sequence). This CDR3 contains 15 residues. Trimming left V 5 bases short and J 1 base short, with 17 bases between. Here the CDR3 reads CSAQNGGGTQETQYF. Written as DNA, the CDR3 is TGCAGTGCTCAGAATGGAGGCGGGACCCAAGAGACCCAGTACTTC.

This chain joins TRBV6-5 and TRBJ2-2, with unresolved D. Trimming removed 4 bases at V and 0 bases at J, with 12 bases between. Germline CDR1 is MNHEY and CDR2 is SVGAGI. The CDR3 is made up of 16 amino acids. CDR3 protein: CASSSVGPTNTGELFF. For the CDR3, the DNA is TGTGCCAGCAGTTCGGTCGGGCCAACGAACACCGGGGAGCTGTTTTTT.

The chain joins TRBV20-1 to TRBJ1-5; D is uncertain. Trimming left V 1 base short and J 1 base short, with 11 bases between. The CDR3 extends over 15 amino acids. Germline CDR1 DFQATT, CDR2 SNEGSKA (reference sequence). CDR3 residues: CSARVPGMSNQPQHF. CDR3 coding DNA: TGCAGTGCTAGAGTTCCGGGTATGAGCAATCAGCCCCAGCATTTT.

The chain carries TRBV7-6 and TRBJ1-1; D ambiguous. CDR3 size: 17 residues. Between the trimmed V and J ends, which lost 5 bases and 7 bases, there was a span of 26 bases. CDR1 is SGHVS and CDR2 is FNYEAQ in the germline V gene. In DNA form, the CDR3 reads TGTGCCAGCAGCACTCACCCCCTGGGTAAGGCCCTCAGTGAAGCTTTCTTT. Residues: CASSTHPLGKALSEAFF.

Many counts were recorded for this clonotype. The chain carries TRBV15 and TRBJ1-4; D call uncertain. The V and J ends lost 0 bases and 5 bases respectively, with 10 bases between them. The CDR3 is 15 residues long. CDR1 and CDR2 from the germline V gene are LNHNV and YYDKDF (reference sequence). CDR3 region: CATSRDRQRNEKLFF. Here the CDR3 DNA reads TGTGCCACCAGCAGAGATCGGCAGAGGAATGAAAAACTGTTTTTT.

The J gene is TRBJ2-7, the V gene TRBV7-8; no firm D call. Germline V gene lookup returns CDR1 SGHVS and CDR2 FQNEAQ. With 1 base removed from V and 0 bases from J, the gap between germline ends came to 13 bases. The CDR3 has 16 amino acids. The CDR3 region is CASSLGLRQSSYEQYF. The CDR3 bases are TGTGCCAGCAGCTTAGGTTTGCGCCAGAGCTCCTACGAGCAGTACTTC. Based on the CDR3 plus reference TRBV7-8 and TRBJ2-7, the full variable domain is GAGVSQSPRYKVAKRGQDVALRCDPISGHVSLFWYQQALGQGPEFLTYFQNEAQLDKSGLPSDRFFAERPEGSVSTLKIQRTQQEDSAVYLCASSLGLRQSSYEQYFGPGTRLTVT.

V is TRBV12-3 or TRBV12-4 and J is TRBJ1-6; D is ambiguous. V lost 4 bases to trimming and J lost 11 bases, with 12 bases between them. The CDR3 extends over 13 amino acids. Here the CDR3 DNA reads TGTGCCAGCAGTTCTAGCCGGGTGCCACCCCTCCACTTT. Amino acid sequence: CASSSSRVPPLHF.

This clonotype was detected many times. J is TRBJ1-3 and V is TRBV12-3 or TRBV12-4; D ambiguous. V was pared by 3 bases and J by 4 bases, with 1 base between. This CDR3 has 11 amino acids. CDR3 loop: CASSLGNTIYF. The CDR3 nucleotides are TGTGCCAGCAGTTTGGGAAACACCATATATTTT.

The genes are TRBV6-2 or TRBV6-3 and TRBJ1-1, with TRBD1 identical over 7 bases. The CDR3 sequence is 13 residues long. Germline assignment: CDR1 MNHEY and CDR2 SVGEGT. V was clipped by 1 base and J by 8 bases; unmatched bases: 4. CDR3 in DNA: TGTGCCAGCAGTTACTACCAGGGACAGGAAGCTTTCTTT. It translates to CASSYYQGQEAFF.